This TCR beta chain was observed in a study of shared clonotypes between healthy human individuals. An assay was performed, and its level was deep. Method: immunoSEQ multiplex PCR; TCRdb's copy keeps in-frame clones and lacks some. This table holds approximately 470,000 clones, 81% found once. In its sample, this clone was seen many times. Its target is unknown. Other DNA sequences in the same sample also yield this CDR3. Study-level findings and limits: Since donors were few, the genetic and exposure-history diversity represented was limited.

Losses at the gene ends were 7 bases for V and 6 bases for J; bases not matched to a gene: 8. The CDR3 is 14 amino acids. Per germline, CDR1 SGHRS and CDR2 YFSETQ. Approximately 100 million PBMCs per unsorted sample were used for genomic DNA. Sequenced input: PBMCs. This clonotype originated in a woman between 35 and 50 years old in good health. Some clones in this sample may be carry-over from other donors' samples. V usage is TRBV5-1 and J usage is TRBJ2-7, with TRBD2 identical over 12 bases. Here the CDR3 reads CASSRGTSGFEQYF. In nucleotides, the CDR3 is TGCGCCAGCTCAAGAGGGACTAGCGGGTTCGAGCAGTACTTC. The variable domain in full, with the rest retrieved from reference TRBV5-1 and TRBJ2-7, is KAGVTQTPRYLIKTRGQQVTLSCSPISGHRSVSWYQQTPGQGLQFLFEYFSETQRNKGNFPGRFSGRQFSNSRSEMNVSTLELGDSALYLCASSRGTSGFEQYFGPGTRLTVT.